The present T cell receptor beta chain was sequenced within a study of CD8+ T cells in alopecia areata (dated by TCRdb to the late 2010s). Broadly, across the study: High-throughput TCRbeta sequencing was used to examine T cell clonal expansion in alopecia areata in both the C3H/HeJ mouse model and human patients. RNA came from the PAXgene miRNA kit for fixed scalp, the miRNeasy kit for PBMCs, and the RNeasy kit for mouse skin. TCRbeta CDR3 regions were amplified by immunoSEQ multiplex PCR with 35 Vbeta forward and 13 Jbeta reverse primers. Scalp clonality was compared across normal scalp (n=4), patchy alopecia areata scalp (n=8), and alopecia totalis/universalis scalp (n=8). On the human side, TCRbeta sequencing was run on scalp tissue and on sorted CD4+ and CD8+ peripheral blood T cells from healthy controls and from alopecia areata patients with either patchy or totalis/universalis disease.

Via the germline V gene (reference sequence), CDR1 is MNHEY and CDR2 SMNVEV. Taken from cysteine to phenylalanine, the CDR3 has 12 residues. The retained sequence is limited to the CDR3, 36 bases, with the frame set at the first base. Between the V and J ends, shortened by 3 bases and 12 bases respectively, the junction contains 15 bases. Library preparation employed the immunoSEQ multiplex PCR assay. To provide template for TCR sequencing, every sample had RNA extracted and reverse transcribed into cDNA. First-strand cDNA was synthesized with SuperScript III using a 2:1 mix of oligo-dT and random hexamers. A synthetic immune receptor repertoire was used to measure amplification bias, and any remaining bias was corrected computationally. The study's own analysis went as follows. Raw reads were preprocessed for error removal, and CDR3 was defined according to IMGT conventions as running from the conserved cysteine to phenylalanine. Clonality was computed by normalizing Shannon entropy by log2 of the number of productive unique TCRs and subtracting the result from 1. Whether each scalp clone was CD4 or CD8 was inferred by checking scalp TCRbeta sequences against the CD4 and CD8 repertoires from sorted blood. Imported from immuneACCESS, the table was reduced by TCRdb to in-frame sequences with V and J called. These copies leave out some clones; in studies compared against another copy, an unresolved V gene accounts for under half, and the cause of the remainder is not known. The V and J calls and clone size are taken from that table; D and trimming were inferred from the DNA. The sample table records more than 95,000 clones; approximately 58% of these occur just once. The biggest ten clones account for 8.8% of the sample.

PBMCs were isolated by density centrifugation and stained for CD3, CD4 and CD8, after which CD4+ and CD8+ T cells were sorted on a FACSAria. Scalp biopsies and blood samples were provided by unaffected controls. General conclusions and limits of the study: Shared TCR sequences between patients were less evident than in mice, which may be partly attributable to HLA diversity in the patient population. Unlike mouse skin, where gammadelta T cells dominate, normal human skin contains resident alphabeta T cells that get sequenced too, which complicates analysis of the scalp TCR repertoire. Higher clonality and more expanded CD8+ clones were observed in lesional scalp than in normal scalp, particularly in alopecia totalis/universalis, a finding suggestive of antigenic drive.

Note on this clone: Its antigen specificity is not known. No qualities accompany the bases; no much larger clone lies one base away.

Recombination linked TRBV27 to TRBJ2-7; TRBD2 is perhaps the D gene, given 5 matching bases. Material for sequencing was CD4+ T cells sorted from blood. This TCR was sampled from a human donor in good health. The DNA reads TGTGCCAGCAGTTTTGGGCCTTACGCGGGGTACTTC. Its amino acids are CASSFGPYAGYF.